This T cell receptor beta chain was profiled in a study of cytomegalovirus exposure and HLA in healthy donors. A single count supports this clone. Profiled with immunoSEQ multiplex PCR; TCRdb holds only in-frame clones, not every one. The sample lists some 330,000 clones, around 86% occurring once. The CDR3 runs to 20 residues. Germline trimming cut 6 bases from V and 4 bases from J; bases unmatched to any gene: 17. CDR1 is PRHDT and CDR2 is FYEKMQ in the germline V gene (reference sequence). The chain carries TRBV13 and TRBJ2-3; 15 bases map to TRBD2. This clonotype was sampled from a woman aged 18-29 years in good health and CMV-seronegative. Specimen: PBMCs. Here the CDR3 reads CASSSEGLAGGPSSADTQYF. CDR3 nucleotide sequence: TGTGCCAGCAGTTCGGAAGGACTAGCGGGAGGGCCCTCTTCAGCAGATACGCAGTATTTT.